The clone carrying this T cell receptor beta chain was seen only once. This entry belongs to a study of naive and memory T cell subsets. CDR3 length: 18 residues. V dropped 0 bases and J dropped 5 bases, with 22 bases sitting between them. Germline lookup yields CDR1 LGHNA and CDR2 YNFKEQ. Two oligonucleotides, mixed equimolar, formed the beta constant-region primer covering TRBC1 and TRBC2. In TCRdb, the UMI-ligation and nested PCR reads were re-called with MiXCR into one record per CDR3 protein. The data hold about 150,000 distinct CDR3 sequences, with 15% to 20% observed a single time. The sequencing input was naive CD4+ T cells from blood. The chain links TRBV4-2 to TRBJ2-5, with D perhaps TRBD2 (6 bases). The receptor was derived from a human donor in good health. The CDR3 coding sequence is TGTGCCAGCAGCCAAGATGGGGGGACCTCGGGTTCTGCGGAGACCCAGTACTTC. Protein sequence: CASSQDGGTSGSAETQYF.